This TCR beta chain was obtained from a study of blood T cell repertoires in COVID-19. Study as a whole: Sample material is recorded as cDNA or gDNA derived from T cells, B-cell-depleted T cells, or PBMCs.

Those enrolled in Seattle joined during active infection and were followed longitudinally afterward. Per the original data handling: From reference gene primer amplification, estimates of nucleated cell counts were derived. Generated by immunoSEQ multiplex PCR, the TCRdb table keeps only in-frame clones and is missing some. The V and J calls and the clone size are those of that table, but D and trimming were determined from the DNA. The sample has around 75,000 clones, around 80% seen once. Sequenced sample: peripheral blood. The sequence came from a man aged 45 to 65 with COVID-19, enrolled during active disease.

CDR3 sequence (DNA): TGTGCCAGCAGGCGACAGGGGACAGTAGAGGAGACCCAGTACTTC. This codes for CASRRQGTVEETQYF. The rearrangement joins TRBV2 to TRBJ2-5; 8 positions agree with TRBD1. Germline lookup yields CDR1 SNHLY and CDR2 FYNNEI. The CDR3 has 15 residues. V was clipped by 6 bases and J by 5 bases; unmatched bases: 11.